The clone carrying this T cell receptor (beta chain) was counted a few times. Antigen unknown. The V gene's germline CDR1 is LGHNA and CDR2 YSLEER. Trimming at V came to 4 bases and at J to 6 bases, leaving 14 bases not matched to a gene. CDR3 length: 16 amino acids. These data originate in a study of HIV-infected patients and healthy controls. Whole-study findings and limits: HIV-associated CDR3 frequencies dropped significantly during therapy; CMV-associated ones, mostly rising, changed nonsignificantly. HIV+ repertoires were severely depleted of MAIT alpha-chain CDR3s, unlike healthy controls.

Alpha and beta constant-region primers primed reverse transcription of around 540 ng RNA. Alpha and beta chain libraries were made separately by chain-specific third strand synthesis with multiplexing indices. The SP2 site served as the priming point for second strand synthesis. Using its own MiXCR run on the 5' RACE reads, TCRdb lists one record per CDR3 protein. This table has approximately 22,000 distinct CDR3 sequences, under 9% appearing once. Whole blood was used without fractionation, so all unsorted peripheral T cells were included. This receptor was identified in an adult in good health. The V gene is TRBV4-3, the J gene TRBJ2-7, with 8 bases lining up with TRBD1. The sequencing sample was made of blood. The CDR3 spells CASSPVSGTGVFEQYF. The DNA for the CDR3 is TGCGCCAGCAGCCCCGTGTCCGGGACAGGCGTCTTCGAGCAGTACTTC.